This T cell receptor beta chain came from a study of cytomegalovirus exposure and HLA in healthy donors. Findings and limits, study-wide: Most TCR sequences were seen very rarely across donors, but some public TCRs occurred in many.

The primer mix had 60 Vbeta and 13 Jbeta primers. Only in-frame clones appear in the TCRdb table, and some are missing; sequencing was by immunoSEQ multiplex PCR. Altogether 200,000 to 250,000 clones are present, 76% being singletons, with the ten largest covering 0.63%. A word on this clone: The antigen is undetermined.

The junction had 6 bases not matched to a gene; V was cut back by 5 bases and J by 6 bases. Looked up from germline, CDR1 is SEHNR and CDR2 is FQNEAQ (reference sequence). The CDR3 covers 14 residues. The rearrangement links TRBV7-9 to TRBJ1-5, with TRBD1 identical over 8 bases. The sequencing input was PBMCs. This sequence originates from a man aged 18 to 29 in good health and CMV-seronegative. The CDR3 DNA follows: TGTGCCAGCAGCCCTGGACAGGGCAGTCAGCCCCAGCATTTT. This translates into CASSPGQGSQPQHF.